The 9 T cell receptor beta chains below all came from one sample that was sequenced in a study of control samples from healthy donors and cancer patients. Generated by immunoSEQ multiplex PCR, the TCRdb table keeps only in-frame clones and is missing some. There are around 200,000 clones in the sample; 90% to 95% occur only once, and about 1.6% lies in the top ten. Specimen: blood. Receptors originate from a woman aged 25-40 years in good health.

This chain joins TRBV9 and TRBJ2-2, with D maybe TRBD1 (7 bases). The CDR3 runs 14 residues. Germline V gene lookup returns CDR1 SGDLS and CDR2 YYNGEE. V was pared by 5 bases and J by 5 bases, with 13 bases between. Here the CDR3 reads CASSETGRTGELFF. The CDR3 region has the DNA TGTGCCAGCAGTGAGACAGGGAGGACCGGGGAGCTGTTTTTT.

The chain joins TRBV6-1 to TRBJ2-7; 8 bases agree with TRBD1. This CDR3 has 17 residues. Germline V gene data show CDR1 as MNHNS and CDR2 as SASEGT. V shed 0 bases and J 2 bases; nucleotides not matched to a gene: 9. The CDR3 here is CASSEAYGTGGAYEQYF. As DNA, the CDR3 is TGTGCCAGCAGTGAAGCGTACGGGACAGGTGGGGCCTACGAGCAGTACTTC.

V is TRBV21-1 and J is TRBJ2-2; the table's D call, TRBD1, was not checked against the DNA. TRBV21-1 corresponds to a pseudogene. The CDR3 runs to 15 residues. CDR3 DNA: TGTGCCAGCAGCAGGGCCTCGTCGAACACCGGGGAGCTGTTTTTT. This encodes CASSRASSNTGELFF.

The rearrangement joins TRBV18 to TRBJ2-7; 7 positions match TRBD1. After removal of 4 bases from V and 6 bases from J, the junction contained 3 bases not matched to a gene. CDR1 is KGHSH, CDR2 LQKENI, per germline. The CDR3 totals 12 residues. The CDR3 DNA reads as TGTGCCAGCTCACGAGACAGGGTCGAGCAGTACTTC. This translates into CASSRDRVEQYF.

This rearrangement joins TRBV5-1 to TRBJ1-5, with a tentative D call TRBD1 (5 bases). The CDR3 totals 14 residues. Germline lookup yields CDR1 SGHRS and CDR2 YFSETQ. Trimming removed 3 bases from V and 7 bases from J, with 14 bases in between. CDR3 in DNA: TGCGCCAGCAGCTGGGGGGGTTCAGACCAGCCCCAGCATTTT. Protein product: CASSWGGSDQPQHF. The full variable domain, completed using reference TRBV5-1 and TRBJ1-5, is KAGVTQTPRYLIKTRGQQVTLSCSPISGHRSVSWYQQTPGQGLQFLFEYFSETQRNKGNFPGRFSGRQFSNSRSEMNVSTLELGDSALYLCASSWGGSDQPQHFGDGTRLSIL.

This chain connects TRBV7-2 to TRBJ1-1; TRBD1 agrees at 7 bases. Germline V gene data show CDR1 as SGHTA and CDR2 as FQGNSA. The CDR3 consists of 15 residues. Trimming at V came to 5 bases and at J to 1 base, leaving 7 bases not matched to a gene. The CDR3 bases are TGTGCCAGCAGCCCGATGGGACAGCCGAACACTGAAGCTTTCTTT. Translated: CASSPMGQPNTEAFF.

This chain uses TRBV4-1 with TRBJ2-2; D uncertain. The length of the CDR3 is 15 residues. Germline CDR1 reads MGHRA; CDR2 reads YSYEKL. V was cut by 0 bases and J by 1 base, with 6 bases left in between. In DNA, the CDR3 is TGCGCCAGCAGCCAAGATGCAGGGAACACCGGGGAGCTGTTTTTT. It yields the protein CASSQDAGNTGELFF.

This rearrangement joins TRBV7-8 to TRBJ2-1, with 7 bases identical to TRBD2. Per the germline V gene, CDR1 is SGHVS and CDR2 is FQNEAQ. The CDR3 runs to 16 residues. Trimming removed 5 bases from V and 0 bases from J; junction bases left unmatched: 7. The DNA of the CDR3 is TGTGCCAGCAGCACCGGGACTACTAGCTCCTACAATGAGCAGTTCTTC. Translation gives CASSTGTTSSYNEQFF.

The chain couples TRBV2 to TRBJ1-4; TRBD1 matches at 10 bases. Germline trimming cut 5 bases from V and 5 bases from J; bases unmatched to any gene: 8. Germline CDR1 SNHLY, CDR2 FYNNEI. This CDR3 contains 16 residues. The DNA for the CDR3 is TGTGCCAGCAGTAAGGACAGGGGGTCCCGAAATGAAAAACTGTTTTTT. Encoded protein: CASSKDRGSRNEKLFF.